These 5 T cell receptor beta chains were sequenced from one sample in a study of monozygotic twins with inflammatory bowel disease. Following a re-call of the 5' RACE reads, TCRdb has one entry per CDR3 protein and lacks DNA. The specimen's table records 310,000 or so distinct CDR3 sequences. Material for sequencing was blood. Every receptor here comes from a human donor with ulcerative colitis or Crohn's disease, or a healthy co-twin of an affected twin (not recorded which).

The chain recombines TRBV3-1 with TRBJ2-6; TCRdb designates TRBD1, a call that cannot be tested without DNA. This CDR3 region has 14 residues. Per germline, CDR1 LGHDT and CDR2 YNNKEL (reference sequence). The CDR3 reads CASSQGADRNVLTF.

The CDR3 is CASSLGTGLKNEQYF. The V gene is TRBV5-5, the J gene TRBJ2-7; with no DNA, the TCRdb D assignment of TRBD1 cannot be verified. This CDR3 contains 15 residues. Germline CDR1 SGHKS, CDR2 YYEKEE (reference sequence).

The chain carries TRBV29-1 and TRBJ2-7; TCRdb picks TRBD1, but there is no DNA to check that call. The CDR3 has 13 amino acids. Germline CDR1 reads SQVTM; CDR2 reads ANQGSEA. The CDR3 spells CSVELPARSEQYF.

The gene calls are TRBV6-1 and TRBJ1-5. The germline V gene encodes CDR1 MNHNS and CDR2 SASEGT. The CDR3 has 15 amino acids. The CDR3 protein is CASSEGGGANQPQHF.

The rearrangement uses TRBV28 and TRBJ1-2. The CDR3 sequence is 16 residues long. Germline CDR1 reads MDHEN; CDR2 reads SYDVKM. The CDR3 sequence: CASSSRTRVNHYGYTF.